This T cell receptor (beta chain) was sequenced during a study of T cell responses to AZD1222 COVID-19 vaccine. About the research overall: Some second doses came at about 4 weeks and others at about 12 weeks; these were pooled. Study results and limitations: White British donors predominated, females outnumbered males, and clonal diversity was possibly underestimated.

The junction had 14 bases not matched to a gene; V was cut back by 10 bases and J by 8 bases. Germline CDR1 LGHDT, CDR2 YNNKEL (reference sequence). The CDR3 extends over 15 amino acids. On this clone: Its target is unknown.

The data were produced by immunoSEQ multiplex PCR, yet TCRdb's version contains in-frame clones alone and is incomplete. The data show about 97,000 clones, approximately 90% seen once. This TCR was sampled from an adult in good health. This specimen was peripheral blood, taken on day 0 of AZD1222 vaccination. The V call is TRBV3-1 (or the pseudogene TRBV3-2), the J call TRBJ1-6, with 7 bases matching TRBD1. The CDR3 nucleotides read TGTGCCAACCTCCTAGGAGGGGGCGGTTATTCACCCCTCCACTTT. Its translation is CANLLGGGGYSPLHF.